This passage covers 3 T cell receptor beta chains from one sample sequenced in a study of monozygotic twins with inflammatory bowel disease. Reprocessing the 5' RACE reads, TCRdb reports a single entry for every CDR3 protein and omits DNA. In all, the sample yields over 200,000 distinct CDR3 sequences. Sequencing used blood. Receptor source: a human donor with ulcerative colitis or Crohn's disease, or a healthy co-twin of an affected twin (not recorded which).

The rearrangement links TRBV29-1 to TRBJ2-1; the D gene TCRdb calls, TRBD1, cannot be checked with no DNA. Germline V gives CDR1 SQVTM, CDR2 ANQGSEA. The CDR3 spans 15 residues. CDR3 sequence: CSVSPGGFIGNEQFF.

This clonotype is classed as medium-sized by frequency. The J gene is TRBJ2-1, the V gene TRBV4-3; TCRdb designates TRBD2, a call that cannot be tested without DNA. This CDR3 spans 15 amino acids. Germline-derived CDR1 and CDR2 are LGHNA and YSLEER. The CDR3 here is CASSTTSGPYNEQFF.

CDR3 region: CASSAAGDSGRTDTQYF. The V and J genes are TRBV9 and TRBJ2-3; the TCRdb call, TRBD2, lacks DNA for checking. This CDR3 is built from 17 residues. Germline values: CDR1 SGDLS, CDR2 YYNGEE.